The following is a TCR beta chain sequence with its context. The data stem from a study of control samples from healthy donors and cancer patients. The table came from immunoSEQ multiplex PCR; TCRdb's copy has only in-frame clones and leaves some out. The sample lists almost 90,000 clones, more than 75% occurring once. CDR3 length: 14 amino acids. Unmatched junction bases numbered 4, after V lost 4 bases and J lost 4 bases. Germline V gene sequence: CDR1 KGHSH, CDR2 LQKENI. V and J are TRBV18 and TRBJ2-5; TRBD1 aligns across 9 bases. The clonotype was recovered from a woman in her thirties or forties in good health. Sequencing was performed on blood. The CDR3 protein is CASSRQGEGETQYF. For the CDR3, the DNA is TGTGCCAGCTCACGACAGGGGGAAGGAGAGACCCAGTACTTC.